This T cell receptor (beta chain) was found in a study of blood T cell repertoires in COVID-19. Study information: T cells, B-cell-depleted T cells, or PBMCs supplied cDNA or gDNA.

Here immunoSEQ multiplex PCR was the method, and the copy in TCRdb shows in-frame clones only, minus some. The table shows roughly 290,000 clones, with around 81% occurring only once. The germline V gene has CDR1 SEHNR and CDR2 FQNEAQ (reference sequence). With 5 bases removed from V and 3 bases from J, the gap between germline ends came to 16 bases. This CDR3 contains 15 residues. V is TRBV7-9 and J is TRBJ1-1; the D is unclear. Sequencing used peripheral blood. The receptor's source is a person aged 70 to 79 with COVID-19, enrolled during active disease. CDR3 coding DNA: TGTGCCAGCAGCCCCAACTTATCTCAGGACACTGAAGCTTTCTTT. It is translated as CASSPNLSQDTEAFF.